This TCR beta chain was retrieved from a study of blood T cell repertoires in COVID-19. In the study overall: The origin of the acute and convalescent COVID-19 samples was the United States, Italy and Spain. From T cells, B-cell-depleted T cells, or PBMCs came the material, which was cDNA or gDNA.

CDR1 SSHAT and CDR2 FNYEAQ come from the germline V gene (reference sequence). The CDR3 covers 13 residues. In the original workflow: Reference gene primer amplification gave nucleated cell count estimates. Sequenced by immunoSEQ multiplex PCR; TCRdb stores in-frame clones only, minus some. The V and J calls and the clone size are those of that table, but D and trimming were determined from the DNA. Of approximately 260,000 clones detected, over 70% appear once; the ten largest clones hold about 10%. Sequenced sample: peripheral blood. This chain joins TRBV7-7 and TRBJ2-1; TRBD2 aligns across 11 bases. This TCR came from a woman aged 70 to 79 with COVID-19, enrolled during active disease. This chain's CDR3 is CASGTSGDSEQFF. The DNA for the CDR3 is TGTGCTAGCGGGACTAGCGGAGACAGTGAGCAGTTCTTC.